The 32 T cell receptor beta chains listed next were all sequenced from one sample in a study of T-cell reconstitution after alpha-beta-depleted transplantation in children. Unique molecular identifiers were incorporated when the TCRbeta library was constructed. TCRdb reprocessed the PCR reads with MiXCR, giving one entry per CDR3 protein. The table includes hundreds of thousands of distinct CDR3 sequences, about 12% detected once. The sequenced sample was PBMCs from the stem cell graft donor, obtained from the stem cell graft. The receptors come from a human donor who donated a stem cell graft to a child with combined immunodeficiency.

This clonotype was seen ten or more times. The V call is TRBV12-3 or TRBV12-4, the J call TRBJ2-7, with TRBD2 as a possible D gene (5 bases). The CDR3 length is 14 residues. Trimming took off 0 bases at V and 7 bases at J, with 13 bases between the two ends. The CDR3 here is CASSLAFEGQEQYF. The CDR3 region has the DNA TGTGCCAGCAGTTTAGCGTTCGAGGGTCAGGAGCAGTACTTC.

The V call is TRBV20-1, the J call TRBJ2-7; D remains unclear. The CDR3 runs 14 residues. The V and J ends lost 3 bases and 2 bases respectively, with 14 bases between them. The germline gives CDR1 DFQATT, CDR2 SNEGSKA (reference sequence). The CDR3 loop is CSARSNRATYEQYF. The DNA of the CDR3 is TGCAGTGCTAGGTCTAACCGGGCCACCTACGAGCAGTACTTC.

The CDR3 bases are TGTGCCTGGAGTGTACGGGAGACTAGCGTTCAGTACTTC. This gives the protein CAWSVRETSVQYF. This chain links TRBV30 with TRBJ2-5; 8 bases agree with TRBD2. The J segment lost 11 bases and the V segment lost 0 bases, leaving 8 bases of the junction unmatched. Germline V CDR1 and CDR2: GTSNPN, SVGIG (reference sequence). The CDR3 is 13 residues long. Combining the CDR3 with reference TRBV30 and TRBJ2-5 gives the whole variable domain SQTIHQWPATLVQPVGSPLSLECTVEGTSNPNLYWYRQAAGRGLQLLFYSVGIGQISSEVPQNLSASRPQDRQFILSSKKLLLSDSGFYLCAWSVRETSVQYFGPGTRLLVL.

This clonotype appeared many times. The chain links TRBV9 to TRBJ1-2, with 9 bases aligning to TRBD1. The germline V gene has CDR1 SGDLS and CDR2 YYNGEE. The CDR3 consists of 14 residues. The V and J ends lost 4 bases and 4 bases, in that order; junction bases with no gene match: 5. The CDR3 here is CASSPGQGTYGYTF. The CDR3, as DNA: TGTGCCAGCAGCCCAGGACAGGGGACCTATGGCTACACCTTC.

This clonotype has a handful of counts. The V and J genes are TRBV7-9 and TRBJ2-1; TRBD2 might be the D (6 bases). The CDR3 is made up of 17 amino acids. The ends were cut back, 1 base at V and 2 bases at J, with 15 bases in the middle. The germline V gene encodes CDR1 SEHNR and CDR2 FQNEAQ (reference sequence). CDR3 bases: TGTGCCAGCAGCTTAGGTGTCGCGGGACGAGCCTACAATGAGCAGTTCTTC. Amino acids: CASSLGVAGRAYNEQFF.

The chain is built from TRBV11-3 and TRBJ2-7, with 12 bases lining up with TRBD2. There are 16 residues in the CDR3. CDR1 is SGHNT, CDR2 YENEEA, per germline. J lost 4 bases, V lost 2 bases, and 6 bases had no gene match. The CDR3 loop is CASSLYWTSGTYEQYF. As DNA, the CDR3 is TGTGCCAGCAGCTTATATTGGACTAGCGGGACATACGAGCAGTACTTC.

V gene TRBV6-2 or TRBV6-3 combines with J gene TRBJ2-7; no reliable D call. Trimming left V 6 bases short and J 3 bases short, with 12 bases between. The germline V gene has CDR1 MNHEY and CDR2 SVGEGT. The CDR3 covers 13 residues. CDR3 sequence reads: CASRPDPSYEQYF. The DNA of the CDR3 is TGTGCCAGCAGGCCGGACCCGAGCTACGAGCAGTACTTC.

The chain joins TRBV4-3 to TRBJ2-3; the match to TRBD2 covers 8 bases. Germline V CDR1 and CDR2: LGHNA, YSLEER. This CDR3 contains 16 residues. The J segment lost 4 bases and the V segment lost 6 bases, leaving 12 bases of the junction unmatched. The CDR3 nucleotides are TGCGCCAGCAGTCGGTCGAGGAGCGGGAGTTCAGATACGCAGTATTTT. Translation gives CASSRSRSGSSDTQYF.

The rearrangement uses TRBV3-1 and TRBJ2-4, with D hard to call. V dropped 4 bases and J dropped 0 bases, with 13 bases sitting between them. The CDR3 is made up of 16 amino acids. Germline values: CDR1 LGHDT, CDR2 YNNKEL (reference sequence). DNA of the CDR3: TGTGCCAGCAGCCCCTTCCAAGGGATAGCCAAAAACATTCAGTACTTC. Its protein product is CASSPFQGIAKNIQYF.

The rearrangement links TRBV4-3 to TRBJ2-1; 11 nucleotides match TRBD1. The V and J ends lost 1 base and 12 bases, in that order; junction bases with no gene match: 8. Germline CDR1 and CDR2: LGHNA and YSLEER. The CDR3 consists of 15 residues. In nucleotides, the CDR3 is TGCGCCAGCAGCCAAGGGACAGGGGGCTCCACAGTGCAGTTCTTC. Protein product: CASSQGTGGSTVQFF.

The chain has TRBV6-2 or TRBV6-3 and TRBJ2-3; D is undetermined. V lost 2 bases and J lost 3, with 12 bases in between. This CDR3 comprises 15 residues. Looked up from germline, CDR1 is MNHEY and CDR2 is SVGEGT. This CDR3 is CASSYQPPGTDTQYF. In nucleotides, the CDR3 is TGTGCCAGCAGTTACCAACCCCCCGGGACAGATACGCAGTATTTT.

In its sample, this clonotype was seen many times. This chain connects TRBV7-8 to TRBJ2-7; D gene ambiguous. The V and J ends lost 5 bases and 3 bases respectively, with 11 bases between them. This CDR3 comprises 13 residues. The V gene's germline CDR1 is SGHVS and CDR2 FQNEAQ. DNA for the CDR3: TGTGCCAGCAGCCTCAGTAAAAGCTACGAGCAGTACTTC. This gives the protein CASSLSKSYEQYF.

In its sample, this clonotype was seen a few times. This chain links TRBV24-1 with TRBJ1-5, with D unresolved. Trimming cost V 1 base and J 0 bases, with 9 bases left between them. CDR3 length: 16 amino acids. Germline assignment: CDR1 KGHDR and CDR2 SFDVKD. CDR3 DNA: TGTGCCACCAGTGATTTAAAGGCACCTAGCAATCAGCCCCAGCATTTT. It encodes CATSDLKAPSNQPQHF.

This clonotype showed up many times. The chain is built from TRBV9 and TRBJ2-5; D gene uncertain. The V end lost 0 bases, the J end lost 2 bases, and 11 bases lay between the germline ends. CDR1 SGDLS and CDR2 YYNGEE come from the germline V gene. The CDR3 has 15 amino acids. The CDR3 loop reads CASSVAYSTQETQYF. The CDR3 nucleotides read TGTGCCAGCAGCGTAGCATACAGTACACAAGAGACCCAGTACTTC. The variable domain in full, completed from reference TRBV9 and TRBJ2-5, reads DSGVTQTPKHLITATGQRVTLRCSPRSGDLSVYWYQQSLDQGLQFLIQYYNGEERAKGNILERFSAQQFPDLHSELNLSSLELGDSALYFCASSVAYSTQETQYFGPGTRLLVL.

The chain couples TRBV4-3 to TRBJ2-3; TRBD2 is a possible D gene (5 bases). V gave up 0 bases and J gave up 4 bases, with 11 bases separating them. Germline values: CDR1 LGHNA, CDR2 YSLEER. This CDR3 has 15 amino acids. The CDR3 here is CASSQDRWGADTQYF. The CDR3 region has the DNA TGCGCCAGCAGCCAAGATCGGTGGGGAGCAGATACGCAGTATTTT.

Only a few counts were recorded for this clonotype. The chain recombines TRBV6-2 or TRBV6-3 with TRBJ2-4, with D possibly TRBD2 on 8 matching bases. V was pared by 5 bases and J by 5 bases, with 22 bases between. This CDR3 contains 17 residues. Germline V gene sequence: CDR1 MNHEY, CDR2 SVGEGT. As DNA, the CDR3 is TGTGCCAGCAGTGGGCTCCAGGGACAGCGGGAGCAAAACATTCAGTACTTC. This translates into CASSGLQGQREQNIQYF.

This clonotype showed up just a few times. As DNA, the CDR3 is TGTGCCATCAGTGAGTCGAAGGCGAACCTGGGGAATCAGCCCCAGCATTTT. Translating gives CAISESKANLGNQPQHF. The chain couples TRBV10-3 to TRBJ1-5, with D unresolved. Per germline, CDR1 ENHRY and CDR2 SYGVKD. This CDR3 is built from 17 residues. With 0 bases removed from V and 4 bases from J, the gap between germline ends came to 16 bases.

Ten or more counts support this clonotype. This chain uses TRBV12-3 or TRBV12-4 with TRBJ1-3; TRBD1 aligns across 8 bases. V dropped 6 bases and J dropped 4; count of bases not matched to a gene: 14. The CDR3 has 17 residues. CDR3: CASRVYSLGQVGNTIYF. CDR3 bases: TGTGCCAGCAGGGTCTACAGCCTGGGACAGGTGGGAAACACCATATATTTT.

This clonotype has more than one count but fewer than ten. This CDR3 reads CASSLDPGQKQFF. The CDR3 DNA sequence: TGTGCCAGCAGCTTAGATCCCGGACAAAAGCAGTTCTTC. The chain recombines TRBV11-3 with TRBJ2-1, with D perhaps matching TRBD1 (5 bases). Germline V CDR1 and CDR2: SGHNT, YENEEA. CDR3 size: 13 residues. Trimming removed 0 bases at V and 11 bases at J, with 11 bases between.

V usage is TRBV6-2 or TRBV6-3 and J usage is TRBJ2-1, with a weak D call TRBD1 (5 bases). The CDR3 runs 18 residues. Trimming stripped 0 bases from V and 3 bases from J, with 18 bases between. CDR1 and CDR2 (germline): MNHEY, SVGEGT. The CDR3 DNA sequence: TGTGCCAGCAGTTACTCTCAGGGTGTCGACACCTACTACAATGAGCAGTTCTTC. It encodes CASSYSQGVDTYYNEQFF.

This clonotype was seen a few times. The CDR3 DNA follows: TGTGCCAGCAGCCGCCGGACAGGGGGCATCCACCCTTCCGAGCAGTACTTC. Its protein is CASSRRTGGIHPSEQYF. The rearrangement joins TRBV14 to TRBJ2-7; TRBD1 agrees at 11 bases. CDR1 and CDR2 from the germline V gene are SGHDN and FVKESK. This CDR3 has 17 amino acids. After removal of 4 bases from V and 6 bases from J, the junction contained 14 bases not matched to a gene.

This clonotype has just a few counts. This chain links TRBV30 with TRBJ1-6; D might be TRBD1 (6 bases). CDR1 is GTSNPN and CDR2 is SVGIG in the germline V gene (reference sequence). The CDR3 length is 18 residues. The germline V and J ends were trimmed by 2 bases and 0 bases, with 17 bases remaining between them. The CDR3 coding sequence is TGTGCCTGGAGTACGCCAGGACAGTGGAGCTCCTATAATTCACCCCTCCACTTT. Translated: CAWSTPGQWSSYNSPLHF.

This clonotype turned up a few times. The chain couples TRBV7-2 to TRBJ2-5; D unclear. Trimming shortened V by 1 base and J by 3 bases, and 9 bases separated the two germline ends. CDR3 length: 14 residues. The germline V gene encodes CDR1 SGHTA and CDR2 FQGNSA. CDR3 region: CASSLVADEETQYF. CDR3 nucleotides: TGTGCCAGCAGCTTAGTGGCAGATGAAGAGACCCAGTACTTC.

The chain couples TRBV5-1 to TRBJ1-4; 8 nucleotides agree with TRBD1. This CDR3 is 17 amino acids long. Germline V gene data show CDR1 as SGHRS and CDR2 as YFSETQ. V was clipped by 4 bases and J by 3 bases; unmatched bases: 11. The CDR3 region is CASSSGQGGSANEKLFF. DNA of the CDR3: TGCGCCAGCAGCAGCGGACAGGGAGGGTCCGCTAATGAAAAACTGTTTTTT. Based on the CDR3 plus reference TRBV5-1 and TRBJ1-4, the full variable domain is KAGVTQTPRYLIKTRGQQVTLSCSPISGHRSVSWYQQTPGQGLQFLFEYFSETQRNKGNFPGRFSGRQFSNSRSEMNVSTLELGDSALYLCASSSGQGGSANEKLFFGSGTQLSVL.

This clonotype was detected ten times or more. The V and J genes are TRBV11-2 and TRBJ2-2; 8 bases line up with TRBD1. V shed 5 bases and J 5 bases; nucleotides not matched to a gene: 7. The CDR3 is made up of 15 amino acids. Germline V CDR1 and CDR2: SGHAT, FQNNGV. The CDR3 sequence is CASSPTGTGTGELFF. CDR3 DNA sequence: TGTGCCAGCAGCCCGACCGGGACAGGAACCGGGGAGCTGTTTTTT.

The chain joins TRBV5-1 to TRBJ2-5, with 11 bases fitting TRBD2. Germline V lookup: CDR1 SGHRS, CDR2 YFSETQ. V shed 0 bases and J 4 bases; nucleotides not matched to a gene: 8. CDR3 length equals 17 residues. As DNA, the CDR3 is TGCGCCAGCAGCTTGGCCTTAGCGGGAGGGCCAGGAGAGACCCAGTACTTC. The encoded protein is CASSLALAGGPGETQYF. The variable domain in full, completed from reference TRBV5-1 and TRBJ2-5, reads KAGVTQTPRYLIKTRGQQVTLSCSPISGHRSVSWYQQTPGQGLQFLFEYFSETQRNKGNFPGRFSGRQFSNSRSEMNVSTLELGDSALYLCASSLALAGGPGETQYFGPGTRLLVL.

This clonotype came up many times. J is TRBJ2-1 and V is TRBV15, with D possibly being TRBD2 (6 bases). From germline, CDR1 is LNHNV and CDR2 YYDKDF (reference sequence). The CDR3 is made up of 14 amino acids. The V and J ends lost 0 bases and 6 bases respectively, with 9 bases between them. CDR3 nucleotides: TGTGCCACCAGCAGAGATTCGGGAGTCAATGAGCAGTTCTTC. Translated, it gives CATSRDSGVNEQFF.

This clonotype was seen at least ten times. The chain is built from TRBV4-3 and TRBJ2-7, with D possibly being TRBD1 (6 bases). The germline V gene has CDR1 LGHNA and CDR2 YSLEER. The CDR3 sequence is 15 residues long. V lost 0 bases and J lost 1, with 10 bases in between. CDR3 sequence: CASSQDHRASYEQYF. For the CDR3, the DNA is TGCGCCAGCAGCCAAGATCACAGGGCTTCCTACGAGCAGTACTTC.

This clonotype appeared many times. This chain connects TRBV7-9 to TRBJ2-3; D gene unclear. V dropped 3 bases and J dropped 7 bases, with 8 bases sitting between them. The germline gives CDR1 SEHNR, CDR2 FQNEAQ (reference sequence). This CDR3 comprises 12 residues. The CDR3 nucleotides are TGTGCCAGCAGCTTGGACCAGTATACGCAGTATTTT. Its translation is CASSLDQYTQYF.

The table lists this clonotype with many counts. The chain carries TRBV27 and TRBJ1-2; maybe TRBD1 (6 bases). V lost 3 bases, J lost 4 bases, and 12 bases lay in between. There are 14 residues in the CDR3. Germline CDR1 and CDR2: MNHEY and SMNVEV (reference sequence). CDR3 amino acids: CASSFHRVGYGYTF. The CDR3 DNA follows: TGTGCCAGCAGTTTCCACAGGGTCGGCTATGGCTACACCTTC.

This clonotype was found many times. The chain joins TRBV30 to TRBJ2-1; 7 bases match TRBD1. CDR1 and CDR2 (germline): GTSNPN, SVGIG (reference sequence). Germline trimming cut 3 bases from V and 0 bases from J; bases unmatched to any gene: 17. This CDR3 is 19 amino acids long. The CDR3 reads CAWRVGVYRGSSSYNEQFF. CDR3 DNA: TGTGCCTGGAGAGTTGGAGTTTACAGGGGATCCAGCTCCTACAATGAGCAGTTCTTC.

This chain uses TRBV7-2 with TRBJ2-5; weak D call: TRBD2 (7 bases). Trimming removed 5 bases at V and 7 bases at J, with 26 bases between. Germline lookup yields CDR1 SGHTA and CDR2 FQGNSA. CDR3 length: 17 amino acids. The CDR3 region is CASSPRGWGGQGRTQYF. The CDR3 DNA sequence: TGTGCCAGCAGCCCGAGGGGATGGGGGGGACAAGGGAGGACCCAGTACTTC. Combining the CDR3 with reference TRBV7-2 and TRBJ2-5 gives the whole variable domain GAGVSQSPSNKVTEKGKDVELRCDPISGHTALYWYRQSLGQGLEFLIYFQGNSAPDKSGLPSDRFSAERTGGSVSTLTIQRTQQEDSAVYLCASSPRGWGGQGRTQYFGPGTRLLVL.